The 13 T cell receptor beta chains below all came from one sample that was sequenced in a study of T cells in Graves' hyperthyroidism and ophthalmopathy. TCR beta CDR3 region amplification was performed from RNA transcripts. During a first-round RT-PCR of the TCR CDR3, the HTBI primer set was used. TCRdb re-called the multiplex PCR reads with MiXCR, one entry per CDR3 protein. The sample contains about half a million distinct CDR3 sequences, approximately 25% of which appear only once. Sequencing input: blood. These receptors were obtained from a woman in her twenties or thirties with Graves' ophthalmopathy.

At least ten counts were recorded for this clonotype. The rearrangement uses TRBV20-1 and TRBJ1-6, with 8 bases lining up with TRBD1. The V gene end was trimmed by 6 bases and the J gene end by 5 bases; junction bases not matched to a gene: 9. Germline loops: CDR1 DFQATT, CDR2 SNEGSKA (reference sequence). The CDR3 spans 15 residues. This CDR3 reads CSAPTGERHNSPLHF. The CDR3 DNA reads TGCAGTGCGCCGACAGGGGAAAGGCATAATTCACCCCTCCACTTT.

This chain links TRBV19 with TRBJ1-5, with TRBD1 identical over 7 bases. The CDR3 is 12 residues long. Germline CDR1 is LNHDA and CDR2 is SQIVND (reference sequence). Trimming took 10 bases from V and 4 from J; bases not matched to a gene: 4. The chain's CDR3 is CATGTENQPQHF. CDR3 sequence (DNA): TGTGCCACCGGGACAGAAAATCAGCCCCAGCATTTT.

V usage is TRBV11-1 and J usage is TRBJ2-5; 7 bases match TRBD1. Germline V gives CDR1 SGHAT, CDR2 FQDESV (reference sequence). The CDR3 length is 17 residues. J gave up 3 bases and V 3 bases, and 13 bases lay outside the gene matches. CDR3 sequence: CASSFPRQGWFKETQYF. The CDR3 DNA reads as TGTGCCAGCAGCTTCCCTAGACAGGGCTGGTTCAAAGAGACCCAGTACTTC.

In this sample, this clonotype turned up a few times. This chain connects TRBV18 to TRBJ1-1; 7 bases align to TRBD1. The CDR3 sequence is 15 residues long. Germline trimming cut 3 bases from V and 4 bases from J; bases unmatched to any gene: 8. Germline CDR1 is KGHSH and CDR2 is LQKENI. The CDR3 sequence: CASSPQDRAVTEAFF. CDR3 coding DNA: TGTGCCAGCTCACCGCAAGACAGGGCGGTCACTGAAGCTTTCTTT.

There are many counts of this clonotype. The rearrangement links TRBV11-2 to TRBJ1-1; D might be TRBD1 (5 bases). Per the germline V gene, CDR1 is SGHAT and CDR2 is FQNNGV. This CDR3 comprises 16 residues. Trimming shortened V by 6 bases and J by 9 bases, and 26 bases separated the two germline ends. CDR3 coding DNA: TGTGCCAGCAGTAGAGGCAGGGCTTCCGGCCTAATGCAAGCTTTCTTT. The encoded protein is CASSRGRASGLMQAFF.

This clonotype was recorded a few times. DNA of the CDR3: TGTGCCAGCAGTTCCCCCCTAGCGGGGGGGCATACCGGGGAGCTGTTTTTT. Protein: CASSSPLAGGHTGELFF. This sequence joins TRBV27 and TRBJ2-2; 12 positions agree with TRBD2. Germline CDR1 and CDR2: MNHEY and SMNVEV (reference sequence). The CDR3 runs 17 residues. Trimming cost V 4 bases and J 5 bases; bases outside gene matches: 8.

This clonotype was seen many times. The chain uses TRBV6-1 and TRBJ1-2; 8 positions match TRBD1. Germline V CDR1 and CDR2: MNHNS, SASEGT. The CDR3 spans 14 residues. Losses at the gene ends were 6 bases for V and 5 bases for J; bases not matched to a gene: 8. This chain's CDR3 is CASRTGTGVYGYTF. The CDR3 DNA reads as TGTGCCAGCAGGACGGGGACAGGTGTTTATGGCTACACCTTC.

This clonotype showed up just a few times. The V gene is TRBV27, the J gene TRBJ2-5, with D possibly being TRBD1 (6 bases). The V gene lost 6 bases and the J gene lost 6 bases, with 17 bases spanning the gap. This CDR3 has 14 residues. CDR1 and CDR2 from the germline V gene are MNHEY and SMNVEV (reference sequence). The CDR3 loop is CASRKTGSRKTQYF. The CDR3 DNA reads TGTGCCAGCAGAAAAACAGGGTCTAGGAAGACCCAGTACTTC.

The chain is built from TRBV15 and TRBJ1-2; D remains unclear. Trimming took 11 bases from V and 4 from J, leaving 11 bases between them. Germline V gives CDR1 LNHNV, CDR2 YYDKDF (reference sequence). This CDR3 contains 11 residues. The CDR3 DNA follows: TGTGCCCCTGTCTTTGGCTATGGCTACACCTTC. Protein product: CAPVFGYGYTF.

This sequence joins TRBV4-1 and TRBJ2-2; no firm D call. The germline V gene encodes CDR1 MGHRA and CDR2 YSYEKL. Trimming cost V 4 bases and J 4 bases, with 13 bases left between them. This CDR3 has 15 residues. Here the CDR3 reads CASSRGRHSTGELFF. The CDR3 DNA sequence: TGCGCCAGCAGCCGTGGACGGCATTCCACCGGGGAGCTGTTTTTT.

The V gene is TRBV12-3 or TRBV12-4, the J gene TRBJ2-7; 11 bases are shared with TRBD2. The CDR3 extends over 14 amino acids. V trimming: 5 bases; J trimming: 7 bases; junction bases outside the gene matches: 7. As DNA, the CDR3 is TGTGCCAGCAGTCCTAGCGGGGGGCCTAGAGAGCAGTACTTC. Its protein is CASSPSGGPREQYF.

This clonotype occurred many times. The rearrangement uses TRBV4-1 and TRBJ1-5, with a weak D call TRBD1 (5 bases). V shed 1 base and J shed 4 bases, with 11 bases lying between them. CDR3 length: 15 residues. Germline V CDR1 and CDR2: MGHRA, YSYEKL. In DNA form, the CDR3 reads TGCGCCAGCAGCCAAGGCAGGGCCACTAATCAGCCCCAGCATTTT. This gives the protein CASSQGRATNQPQHF.

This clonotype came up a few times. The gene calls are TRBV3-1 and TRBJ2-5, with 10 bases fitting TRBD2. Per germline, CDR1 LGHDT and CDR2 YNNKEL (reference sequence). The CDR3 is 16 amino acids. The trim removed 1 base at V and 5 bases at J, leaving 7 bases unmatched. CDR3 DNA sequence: TGTGCCAGCAGCCAAGCCCCCCTAGCGGGGGTCGAGACCCAGTACTTC. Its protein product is CASSQAPLAGVETQYF.